The rows below give T cell receptor beta chains drawn from one sample of a study of T cells after yellow fever vaccination. From the 5' RACE reads, TCRdb called clonotypes with MiXCR, one entry per CDR3 protein. The table lists about 350,000 distinct CDR3 sequences, approximately 12% of them singletons. This specimen was CD4+ T cells sorted from PBMCs, taken 15 days after the yellow fever booster vaccination. Every receptor here comes from a man aged 18 to 30 who received the YFV17D yellow fever vaccine. Each CDR3 is given with its conserved first and last residue.

J gene	V gene	CDR3 protein
TRBJ2-1	TRBV7-2	CASSFRTGDNEQFF
TRBJ1-1	TRBV7-2	CASSPLWDTKNDPMNTEAFF
TRBJ2-1	TRBV5-1	CASSLVGSGGYIEQFF
TRBJ1-1	TRBV2	CASSEPRSWPEAFF
TRBJ2-3	TRBV24-1	CATSDAGHSGLDTQYF
TRBJ2-1	TRBV6-5	CASTYGEGTHYNEQFF
TRBJ1-2	TRBV5-1	CASSFSGDYGYTF
TRBJ1-1	TRBV28	CASSLTRSTLGLEAFF
TRBJ1-2	TRBV6-1	CASSDLGTDTYGYTF
TRBJ2-1	TRBV7-9	CASSQQSNEQFF
TRBJ1-3	TRBV6-1	CASSARNRAGNTIYF
TRBJ2-4	TRBV9	CASSVDLTTPNIQYF
TRBJ2-5	TRBV3-1	CASSQVDRGKTQYF
TRBJ1-2	TRBV7-9	CASSLHRGQGYGYTF
TRBJ2-1	TRBV7-9	CASSLAGPTNEQFF
TRBJ1-4	TRBV10-3	CAISESSGQGREKLFF
TRBJ2-3	TRBV5-1	CASSARTSGEVDTQYF
TRBJ2-1	TRBV6-1	CASSQNLAVSNEQFF
TRBJ2-1	TRBV20-1	CSAPGPPGDNEQFF
TRBJ2-3	TRBV7-9	CASSWGLATDTQYF
TRBJ1-1	TRBV6-5	CASWGQGVTEAFF
TRBJ2-7	TRBV5-4	CASSLRRGPVRQYF
TRBJ2-1	TRBV5-6	CASSLRTSGGAPNEQFF
TRBJ2-3	TRBV7-3	CASSPRQGADTQYF
TRBJ1-1	TRBV12-5	CASGRSQGTRAEAFF
TRBJ2-1	TRBV28	CASSSSGDYNEQFF
TRBJ1-5	TRBV20-1	CSANWDRGNQPQHF
TRBJ1-6	TRBV5-6	CASSPPGGSSYNSPLHF
TRBJ2-2	TRBV6-2/TRBV6-3	CASSYRVNTGELFF
TRBJ2-1	TRBV7-2	CASSLLGLQGNEQFF
TRBJ1-5	TRBV7-2	CASSLPGNQPQHF
TRBJ2-3	TRBV20-1	CSAKGATGETDTQYF
TRBJ2-2	TRBV5-6	CASSLTTGYTGELFF
TRBJ1-1	TRBV7-2	CASSQPVMNTEAFF
TRBJ1-5	TRBV5-1	CASSLDPNQPQHF
TRBJ1-5	TRBV6-2/TRBV6-3	CASSYNWGLQPQHF
TRBJ1-2	TRBV6-2/TRBV6-3	CASRGGQSYGYTF
TRBJ1-5	TRBV12-3/TRBV12-4	CASSLGWVSQPQHF
TRBJ2-2	TRBV7-2	CASSLRVPGELFF
TRBJ2-7	TRBV15	CATSSRGGDRVYEQYF
TRBJ2-1	TRBV7-3	CASGFWSAGYNEQFF
TRBJ2-1	TRBV24-1	CATSDVAGGPEQFF
TRBJ2-2	TRBV29-1	CSVDGLGTGELFF
TRBJ2-2	TRBV5-1	CASSRPFYSGELFF
TRBJ1-4	TRBV3-1	CASSPDSTNEKLFF